The present TCR beta chain was sequenced within a study of human T cells and chemical hapten exposure. Overall study results and limits: It should be noted that donors had alopecia, so their immune response may differ from healthy people's.

Germline CDR1 reads SGDLS; CDR2 reads YYNGEE. The ends lost 0 bases at V and 5 bases at J; junction bases unmatched: 8. CDR3 length equals 17 residues. This clonotype was recorded many times. Its antigen is currently unknown. TCRdb ran MiXCR on the RACE reads and lists one entry per CDR3 protein. The profile shows approximately 120,000 distinct CDR3 sequences, about a tenth of them singletons. The time point: patch test 2, 6 weeks after DPC sensitization. Treatment meaning: therapeutic diphenylcyclopropenone sensitization with weekly scalp DPC. The sequence came from a woman aged 40 to 50 with alopecia areata. Some clones in this sample may be carry-over from other donors' samples. The chain links TRBV9 to TRBJ2-5; 12 bases map to TRBD2. Sequenced material: whole blood, taken in connection with sensitization to the hapten diphenylcyclopropenone (DPC). This chain's CDR3 is CASSVGSLAGGLETQYF. CDR3 bases: TGTGCCAGCAGCGTAGGATCCCTAGCGGGGGGGCTGGAGACCCAGTACTTC.